A single sample gave rise to the 15 T cell receptor beta chains below, sequenced in a study of T-cell reconstitution after alpha-beta-depleted transplantation in children. For TCRbeta, the library was prepared with unique molecular identifiers. MiXCR, applied by TCRdb to the PCR reads, yields one record per CDR3 protein. The profile shows a few hundred thousand distinct CDR3 sequences, 10% to 15% of them singletons. The sample here was PBMCs, mostly from graft donor cells, taken 360 days after TCRalphabeta/CD19-depleted stem cell transplant. These receptors all come from a male patient aged 5 to 17 who had a stem cell transplant for acute myeloid leukemia, so the T cells may come from the graft donor.

This clonotype showed up many times. The chain couples TRBV29-1 to TRBJ2-1, with D tentatively TRBD2 (5 bases). This CDR3 is 12 amino acids long. The germline gives CDR1 SQVTM, CDR2 ANQGSEA. Trimming removed 3 bases at V and 2 bases at J, with 5 bases between. The CDR3 DNA sequence: TGCAGCGTTGAGGAGGCCTACAATGAGCAGTTCTTC. Its translation: CSVEEAYNEQFF.

This chain uses TRBV7-6 with TRBJ2-7; D is perhaps TRBD1 (5 bases). Germline assignment: CDR1 SGHVS and CDR2 FNYEAQ. V lost 0 bases, J lost 0 bases, and 27 bases lay in between. The length of the CDR3 is 21 residues. The CDR3 sequence: CASSLAPQGTPGFRSSYEQYF. In nucleotides, the CDR3 is TGTGCCAGCAGCTTAGCGCCCCAGGGAACCCCAGGGTTCAGGAGCTCCTACGAGCAGTACTTC.

The V and J genes are TRBV7-2 and TRBJ2-3; the match to TRBD2 covers 8 bases. CDR1 is SGHTA and CDR2 is FQGNSA in the germline V gene. J was trimmed by 0 bases and V by 4 bases; bases with no gene match: 9. This CDR3 is built from 17 residues. The CDR3 nucleotides are TGTGCCAGCAGCTCGGGCTCTAGCGGGTTCAGCACAGATACGCAGTATTTT. As protein: CASSSGSSGFSTDTQYF.

The chain carries TRBV20-1 and TRBJ2-3; a weak D match, TRBD2 (6 bases). CDR3 length equals 12 residues. The V gene's germline CDR1 is DFQATT and CDR2 SNEGSKA (reference sequence). The V and J ends lost 3 bases and 5 bases respectively, with 9 bases between them. The chain's CDR3 is CSASAGQDTQYF. The CDR3 DNA is TGCAGTGCTAGTGCGGGGCAAGATACGCAGTATTTT.

This rearrangement joins TRBV7-2 to TRBJ2-6; D remains ambiguous. The germline V gene encodes CDR1 SGHTA and CDR2 FQGNSA. CDR3 size: 14 residues. V was cut by 6 bases and J by 4 bases, with 10 bases left in between. CDR3 nucleotides: TGTGCCAGCAGACCTTTGGGCGGGGCCAACGTCCTGACTTTC. Its translation: CASRPLGGANVLTF.

This clonotype was seen a handful of times. The CDR3 DNA is TGTGCCAGCACCAATAGCGGGACGAAGACCCAGTACTTC. Translated: CASTNSGTKTQYF. The chain is built from TRBV6-6 and TRBJ2-5; 8 bases align to TRBD2. Germline V gives CDR1 MNHNY, CDR2 SVGAGI (reference sequence). J gave up 6 bases and V 7 bases, and 7 bases lay outside the gene matches. This CDR3 contains 13 residues.

The genes are TRBV9 and TRBJ2-7, with TRBD2 matching over 15 bases. V trimming: 4 bases; J trimming: 3 bases; junction bases outside the gene matches: 8. Germline V lookup: CDR1 SGDLS, CDR2 YYNGEE. The CDR3 covers 17 residues. The CDR3 protein is CASSLGLAGGKVYEQYF. The CDR3 region has the DNA TGTGCCAGCAGCTTGGGACTAGCGGGAGGAAAGGTCTACGAGCAGTACTTC.

As concerns this clonotype: This CDR3 is missing its conserved last phenylalanine or tryptophan, likely due to a read error. The rearrangement links TRBV28 to TRBJ1-5, with D possibly TRBD1 on 5 matching bases. The CDR3 covers 16 residues. CDR1 and CDR2 from the germline V gene are MDHEN and SYDVKM. Trimming removed 7 bases at V and 6 bases at J, with 22 bases between. The CDR3 here is CASNIVSGLGSQPQHV. Here the CDR3 DNA reads TGTGCCAGCAACATCGTGTCAGGGCTTGGGTCTCAGCCCCAGCATGTT.

The table lists this clonotype with many counts. This sequence joins TRBV4-2 and TRBJ2-2; 14 positions agree with TRBD2. Trimming took 3 bases from V and 4 from J; bases not matched to a gene: 10. CDR3 size: 19 residues. CDR1 and CDR2 (germline): LGHNA, YNFKEQ. CDR3 loop: CASSQSVGTSGSRTGELFF. The CDR3 region has the DNA TGTGCCAGCAGCCAGAGCGTAGGGACTAGCGGGAGCCGCACCGGGGAGCTGTTTTTT.

This clonotype was counted only a few times. V gene TRBV6-1 combines with J gene TRBJ2-7, with D perhaps TRBD2 (5 bases). V lost 4 bases, J lost 3 bases, and 13 bases lay in between. CDR1 and CDR2 (germline): MNHNS, SASEGT. The CDR3 length is 14 residues. CDR3 sequence reads: CASSVLAPHYEQYF. The CDR3 coding sequence is TGTGCCAGCAGTGTGTTAGCGCCTCACTACGAGCAGTACTTC.

This clonotype came up a few times. The chain couples TRBV29-1 to TRBJ2-3; 11 nucleotides agree with TRBD2. The CDR3 is 15 residues long. Germline CDR1 SQVTM, CDR2 ANQGSEA. CDR3: CSVDMGLADTDTQYF. CDR3 nucleotides: TGCAGTGTGGACATGGGACTAGCGGACACAGATACGCAGTATTTT.

The gene calls are TRBV9 and TRBJ1-1; D remains unclear. The CDR3 sequence is 14 residues long. V lost 4 bases and J lost 3, with 13 bases in between. CDR1 is SGDLS and CDR2 is YYNGEE in the germline V gene. CDR3 nucleotide sequence: TGTGCCAGCAGCCCACTCCGAGTAGACACTGAAGCTTTCTTT. This sequence encodes CASSPLRVDTEAFF.

This clonotype appeared a few times. CDR3 region: CASLKNFGSYEQYF. The CDR3 region has the DNA TGTGCCAGCCTTAAAAATTTCGGCTCCTACGAGCAGTACTTC. V and J are TRBV27 and TRBJ2-7; D not certain. The V and J ends lost 8 bases and 0 bases respectively, with 14 bases between them. Germline loops: CDR1 MNHEY, CDR2 SMNVEV (reference sequence). CDR3 length: 14 amino acids.

The chain links TRBV20-1 to TRBJ2-7; D not certain. CDR3 length: 13 amino acids. The germline CDR1 and CDR2 sequences are DFQATT and SNEGSKA (reference sequence). With 3 bases removed from V and 3 bases from J, the gap between germline ends came to 12 bases. CDR3 nucleotides: TGCAGTGCTAGCGGTATGGCCGACTACGAGCAGTACTTC. As protein: CSASGMADYEQYF.

This clonotype was detected only a few times. The chain couples TRBV4-3 to TRBJ2-7, with 10 bases fitting TRBD2. Germline V gene sequence: CDR1 LGHNA, CDR2 YSLEER. Trimming at V came to 1 base and at J to 0 bases, leaving 12 bases not matched to a gene. The CDR3 has 19 amino acids. CDR3 sequence reads: CASSQVNPGLALASYEQYF. In DNA form, the CDR3 reads TGCGCCAGCAGCCAAGTGAACCCGGGACTAGCGCTAGCCTCCTACGAGCAGTACTTC.